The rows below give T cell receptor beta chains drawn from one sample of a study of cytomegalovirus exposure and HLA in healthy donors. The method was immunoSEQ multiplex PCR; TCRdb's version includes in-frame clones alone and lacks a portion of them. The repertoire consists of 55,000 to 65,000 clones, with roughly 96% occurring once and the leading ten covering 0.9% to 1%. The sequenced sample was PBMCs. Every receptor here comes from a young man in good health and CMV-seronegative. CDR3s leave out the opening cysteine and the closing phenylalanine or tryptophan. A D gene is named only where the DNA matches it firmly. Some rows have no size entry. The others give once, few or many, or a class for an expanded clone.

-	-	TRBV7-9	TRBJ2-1	ASSLFVGGANNEQF
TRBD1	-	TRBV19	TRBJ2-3	ASSRVSDREFTDTQY
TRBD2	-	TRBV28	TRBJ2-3	ASSSIAGGHTDTQY
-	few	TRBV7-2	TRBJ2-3	ASSSSADTQY
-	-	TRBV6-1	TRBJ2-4	ASSEVASGKNIQY
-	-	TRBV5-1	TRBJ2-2	ASSWPTTGPTGELF
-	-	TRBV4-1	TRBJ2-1	ASSHTTFKYNEQF
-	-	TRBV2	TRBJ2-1	ASSEETGLYLYNEQF
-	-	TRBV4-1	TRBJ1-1	ASSQAKNTEAF
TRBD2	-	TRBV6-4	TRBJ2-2	ASSDRGGTGELF
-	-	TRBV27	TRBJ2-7	ASSFWAGSSYEQY
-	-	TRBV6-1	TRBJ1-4	ASSEPVQNEKLF
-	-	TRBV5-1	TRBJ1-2	ASSLEAGGGYGYT
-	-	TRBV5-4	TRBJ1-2	ASSNPLRGYGYT
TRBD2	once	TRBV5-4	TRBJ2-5	ASSLKTSGRGETQY
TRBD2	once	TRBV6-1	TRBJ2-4	ASTEAGGSLAKNIQY
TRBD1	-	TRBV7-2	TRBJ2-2	ASRLDRAGGELF
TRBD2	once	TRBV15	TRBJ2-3	ATSTQPTSGRTDTQY
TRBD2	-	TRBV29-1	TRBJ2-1	SVGTSYSDEQF
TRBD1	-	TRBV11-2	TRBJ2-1	ASSPRDRGLNEQF
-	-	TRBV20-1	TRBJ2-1	SASGVNEQF
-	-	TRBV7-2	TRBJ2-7	ASSRGGTVPLY
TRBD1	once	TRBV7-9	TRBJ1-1	ASSLRDRNTEAF
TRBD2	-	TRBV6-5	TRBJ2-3	ASSRGGRTDTQY
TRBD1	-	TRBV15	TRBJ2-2	ATRGQGVTGELF
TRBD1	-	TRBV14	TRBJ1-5	ASSLHRGPQH
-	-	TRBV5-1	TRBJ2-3	ASSLAEGTDTQY
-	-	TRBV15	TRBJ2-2	ATPSVHNTGELF
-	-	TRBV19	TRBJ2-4	ASSIGTGAQY
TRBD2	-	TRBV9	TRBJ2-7	ASSVGSSGSNEQY
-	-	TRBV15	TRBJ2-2	ATSAKLTGELF
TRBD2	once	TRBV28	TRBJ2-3	ASSPSSGGRIYTQY
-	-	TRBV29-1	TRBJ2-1	SSWVQTNNEQF
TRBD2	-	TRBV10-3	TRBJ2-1	AIATSGNYNEQF
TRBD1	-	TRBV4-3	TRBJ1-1	ASSQTGAVNTEAF
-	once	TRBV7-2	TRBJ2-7	ASSLAYASSYEQY
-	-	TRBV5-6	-	ASSFDGRGASYEQY
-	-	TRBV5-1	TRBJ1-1	ASRQGEVNTEAF
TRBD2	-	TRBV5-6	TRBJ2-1	ASSYGTTNEQF
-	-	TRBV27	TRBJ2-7	ASSGTTYEQY
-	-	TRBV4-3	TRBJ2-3	ASSQDTLSTDTQY
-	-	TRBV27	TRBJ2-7	ASRIWTPSGSYEQY
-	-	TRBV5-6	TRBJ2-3	ASSLGPVPDTQY
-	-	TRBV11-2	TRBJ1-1	ASSQYRVMNTEAF